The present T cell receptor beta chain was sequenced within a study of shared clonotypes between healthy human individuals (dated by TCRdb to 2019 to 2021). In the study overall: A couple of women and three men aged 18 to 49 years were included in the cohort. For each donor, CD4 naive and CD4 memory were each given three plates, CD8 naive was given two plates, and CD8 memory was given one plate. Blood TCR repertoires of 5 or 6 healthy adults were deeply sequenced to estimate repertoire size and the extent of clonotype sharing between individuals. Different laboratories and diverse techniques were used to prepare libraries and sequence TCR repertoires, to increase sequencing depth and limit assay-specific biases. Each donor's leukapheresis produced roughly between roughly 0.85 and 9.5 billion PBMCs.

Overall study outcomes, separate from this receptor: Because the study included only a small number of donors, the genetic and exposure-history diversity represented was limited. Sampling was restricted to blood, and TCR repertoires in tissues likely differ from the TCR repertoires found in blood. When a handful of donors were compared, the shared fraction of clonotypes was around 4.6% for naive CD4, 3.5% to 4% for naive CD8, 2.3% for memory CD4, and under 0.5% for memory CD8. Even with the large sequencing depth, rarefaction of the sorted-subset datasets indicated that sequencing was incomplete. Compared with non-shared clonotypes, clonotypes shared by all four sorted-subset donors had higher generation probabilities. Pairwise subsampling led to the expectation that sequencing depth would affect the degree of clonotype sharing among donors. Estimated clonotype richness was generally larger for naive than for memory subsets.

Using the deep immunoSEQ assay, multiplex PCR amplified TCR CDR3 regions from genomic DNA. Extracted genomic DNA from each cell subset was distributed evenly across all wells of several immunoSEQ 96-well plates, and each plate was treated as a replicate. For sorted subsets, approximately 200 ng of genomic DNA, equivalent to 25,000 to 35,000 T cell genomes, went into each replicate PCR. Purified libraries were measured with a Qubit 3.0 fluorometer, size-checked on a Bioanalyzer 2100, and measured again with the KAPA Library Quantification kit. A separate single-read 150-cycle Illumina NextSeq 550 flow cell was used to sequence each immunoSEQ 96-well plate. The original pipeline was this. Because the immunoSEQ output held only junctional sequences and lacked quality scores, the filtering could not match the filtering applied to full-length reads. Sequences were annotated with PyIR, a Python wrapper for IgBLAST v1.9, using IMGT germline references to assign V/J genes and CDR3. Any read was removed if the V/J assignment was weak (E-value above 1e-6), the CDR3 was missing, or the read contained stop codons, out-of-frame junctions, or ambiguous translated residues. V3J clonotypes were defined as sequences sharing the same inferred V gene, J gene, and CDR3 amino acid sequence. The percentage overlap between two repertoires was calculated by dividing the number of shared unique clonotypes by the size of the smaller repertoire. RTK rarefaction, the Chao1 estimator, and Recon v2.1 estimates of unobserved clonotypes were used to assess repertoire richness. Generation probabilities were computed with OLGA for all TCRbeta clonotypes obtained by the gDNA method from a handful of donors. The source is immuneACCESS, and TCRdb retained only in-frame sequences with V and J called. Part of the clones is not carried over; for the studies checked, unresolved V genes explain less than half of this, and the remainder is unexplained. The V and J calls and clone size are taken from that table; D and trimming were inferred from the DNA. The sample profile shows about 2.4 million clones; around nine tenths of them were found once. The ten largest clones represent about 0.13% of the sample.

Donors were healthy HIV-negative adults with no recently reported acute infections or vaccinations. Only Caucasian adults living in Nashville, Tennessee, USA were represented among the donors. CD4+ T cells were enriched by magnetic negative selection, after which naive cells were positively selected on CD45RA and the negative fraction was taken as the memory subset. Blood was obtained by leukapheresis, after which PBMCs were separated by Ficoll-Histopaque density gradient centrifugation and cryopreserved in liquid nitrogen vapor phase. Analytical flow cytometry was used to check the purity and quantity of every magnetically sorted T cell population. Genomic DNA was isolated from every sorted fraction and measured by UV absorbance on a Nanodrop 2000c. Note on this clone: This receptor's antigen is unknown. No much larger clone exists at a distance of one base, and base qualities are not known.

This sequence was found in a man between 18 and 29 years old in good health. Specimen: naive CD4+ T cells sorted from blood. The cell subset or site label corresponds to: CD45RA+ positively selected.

The nucleotide sequence reads TGTGCCAGCTCACCACAGGGGCCCCCGGACTATGGCTACACCTTC. It codes for CASSPQGPPDYGYTF. Here the chain combines TRBV18 and TRBJ1-2, with a weak D call of TRBD1 (5 bases match). From the germline V gene, CDR1 is KGHSH and CDR2 is LQKENI. There are 15 amino acids in the CDR3, from cysteine to phenylalanine inclusive. Only the CDR3 portion is preserved as DNA: 45 bases, with reading frame beginning at the first base. At the junction V is shortened by 1 base and J by 3 bases, with 12 bases in between.